These T cell receptor beta chains were read from a single sample in a study of T cell responses to AZD1222 COVID-19 vaccine. Sequencing was performed with immunoSEQ multiplex PCR; in TCRdb, only in-frame clones are kept and a portion is missing. Here the sample spans 150,000 to 200,000 clones, about nine tenths being singletons. The starting material was peripheral blood, obtained 28 days after the second AZD1222 dose. These receptors all stem from an adult who received the AZD1222 COVID-19 vaccine. Each CDR3 is given with its conserved first and last residue. The order of the fields is J gene, clone size, D gene, V gene, CDR3 protein, CDR3 DNA. D genes are given only for firm matches. Rows may omit the clone size; those that give it use once, few, many or a size class.

j_gene: TRBJ2-3; abundance: NA; d_gene: NA; v_gene: TRBV7-2; CDR3aa: CASSLDPGSDTQYF; CDR3nt: TGTGCCAGCAGCTTAGACCCAGGGTCAGATACGCAGTATTTT
j_gene: TRBJ1-3; abundance: NA; d_gene: TRBD1; v_gene: TRBV9; CDR3aa: CASSNRDSLSSGNTIYF; CDR3nt: TGTGCCAGCAGCAACCGGGACAGCCTGAGCTCTGGAAACACCATATATTTT
j_gene: TRBJ2-7; abundance: NA; d_gene: TRBD2; v_gene: TRBV4-1; CDR3aa: CASSQGEGLALTYEQYF; CDR3nt: TGCGCCAGCAGCCAAGGGGAGGGACTAGCGTTGACCTACGAGCAGTACTTC
j_gene: TRBJ2-7; abundance: NA; d_gene: NA; v_gene: TRBV7-3; CDR3aa: CASSLSGGYEQYF; CDR3nt: TGTGCCAGCAGCTTAAGTGGGGGCTACGAGCAGTACTTC
j_gene: TRBJ2-2; abundance: NA; d_gene: TRBD1; v_gene: TRBV6-5; CDR3aa: CASTGRDRGPGELFF; CDR3nt: TGTGCCAGCACGGGCCGAGACAGGGGGCCCGGGGAGCTGTTTTTT
j_gene: TRBJ2-7; abundance: NA; d_gene: NA; v_gene: TRBV27; CDR3aa: CASSSRLYEQYF; CDR3nt: TGTGCCAGCAGTTCAAGATTATACGAGCAGTACTTC
j_gene: TRBJ1-1; abundance: NA; d_gene: NA; v_gene: TRBV5-1; CDR3aa: CASSMGTGNTEAFF; CDR3nt: TGCGCCAGCAGTATGGGGACGGGGAACACTGAAGCTTTCTTT
j_gene: TRBJ2-7; abundance: once; d_gene: NA; v_gene: TRBV28; CDR3aa: CASSLDGYEQYF; CDR3nt: TGTGCCAGCAGTTTAGACGGCTACGAGCAGTACTTC
j_gene: TRBJ2-1; abundance: few; d_gene: TRBD1; v_gene: TRBV6-6; CDR3aa: CASSPGTGPYNEQFF; CDR3nt: TGTGCCAGCAGTCCCGGGACAGGGCCCTACAATGAGCAGTTCTTC
j_gene: TRBJ2-1; abundance: NA; d_gene: NA; v_gene: TRBV5-1; CDR3aa: CASSLAQAQTEDRFF; CDR3nt: TGCGCCAGCAGCTTGGCCCAGGCCCAAACCGAAGATAGGTTCTTC
j_gene: TRBJ2-7; abundance: NA; d_gene: NA; v_gene: TRBV6-2/TRBV6-3; CDR3aa: CASSYDGSYEQYF; CDR3nt: TGTGCCAGCAGTTACGACGGCTCCTACGAGCAGTACTTC
j_gene: TRBJ1-6; abundance: NA; d_gene: NA; v_gene: TRBV11-2; CDR3aa: CASSRGGSNSPLHF; CDR3nt: TGTGCCAGCAGCCGAGGAGGGTCGAATTCACCCCTCCACTTT
j_gene: TRBJ2-5; abundance: NA; d_gene: TRBD2; v_gene: TRBV27; CDR3aa: CASSFLREREETQYF; CDR3nt: TGTGCCAGCAGTTTCTTGCGGGAGAGGGAAGAGACCCAGTACTTC
j_gene: TRBJ1-2; abundance: NA; d_gene: NA; v_gene: TRBV28; CDR3aa: CASSSDYGYTF; CDR3nt: TGTGCCAGCAGTTCGGACTATGGCTACACCTTC
j_gene: TRBJ1-1; abundance: NA; d_gene: TRBD1; v_gene: TRBV11-3; CDR3aa: CASSPGQGGVTEAFF; CDR3nt: TGTGCCAGCAGCCCCGGACAGGGTGGTGTCACTGAAGCTTTCTTT
j_gene: TRBJ2-3; abundance: once; d_gene: NA; v_gene: TRBV3-1/TRBV3-2; CDR3aa: CASRMRGTTDTQYF; CDR3nt: TGTGCCAGCAGGATGAGGGGAACCACAGATACGCAGTATTTT
j_gene: TRBJ2-7; abundance: NA; d_gene: NA; v_gene: TRBV15; CDR3aa: CATSTLPQGPAHEQYF; CDR3nt: TGTGCCACCAGCACCCTCCCCCAGGGCCCCGCTCACGAGCAGTACTTC
j_gene: TRBJ1-5; abundance: NA; d_gene: NA; v_gene: TRBV14; CDR3aa: CASKTMSVDGNQPQHF; CDR3nt: TGTGCCAGCAAAACCATGTCGGTGGACGGCAATCAGCCCCAGCATTTT
j_gene: TRBJ1-1; abundance: NA; d_gene: TRBD1; v_gene: TRBV27; CDR3aa: CASSSLFRRSGRQGMAFF; CDR3nt: TGTGCCAGCAGTTCCCTGTTTCGTCGTTCCGGCCGACAGGGGATGGCTTTCTTT
j_gene: TRBJ2-3; abundance: NA; d_gene: TRBD2; v_gene: TRBV7-2; CDR3aa: CASRTLAGFTDTQYF; CDR3nt: TGTGCCAGCAGGACACTAGCGGGATTCACAGATACGCAGTATTTT
j_gene: TRBJ1-6; abundance: NA; d_gene: NA; v_gene: TRBV27; CDR3aa: CASSIQRLGSPLHF; CDR3nt: TGTGCCAGCAGTATCCAGAGATTGGGCTCACCCCTCCACTTT
j_gene: TRBJ2-1; abundance: NA; d_gene: NA; v_gene: TRBV7-9; CDR3aa: CASSLPSGDSYNEQFF; CDR3nt: TGTGCCAGCAGCTTACCGTCCGGGGACTCCTACAATGAGCAGTTCTTC
j_gene: TRBJ2-7; abundance: NA; d_gene: NA; v_gene: TRBV7-9; CDR3aa: CASSVWGDTYEQYF; CDR3nt: TGTGCCAGCAGTGTCTGGGGGGACACCTACGAGCAGTACTTC
j_gene: TRBJ1-2; abundance: NA; d_gene: TRBD1; v_gene: TRBV14; CDR3aa: CASSQVTAGQGNYGYTF; CDR3nt: TGTGCCAGCAGCCAAGTCACAGCGGGACAGGGGAACTATGGCTACACCTTC
j_gene: TRBJ2-1; abundance: NA; d_gene: NA; v_gene: TRBV6-5; CDR3aa: CASSWGNEQFF; CDR3nt: TGTGCCAGCAGTTGGGGCAATGAGCAGTTCTTC
j_gene: TRBJ1-2; abundance: NA; d_gene: TRBD1; v_gene: TRBV5-4; CDR3aa: CASSLEAGGGGYTF; CDR3nt: TGTGCCAGCAGCTTGGAGGCAGGGGGCGGTGGCTACACCTTC
j_gene: TRBJ2-2; abundance: NA; d_gene: NA; v_gene: TRBV5-6; CDR3aa: CASHGGRTGELFF; CDR3nt: TGTGCCAGCCACGGGGGACGCACCGGGGAGCTGTTTTTT
j_gene: TRBJ1-4; abundance: NA; d_gene: TRBD1; v_gene: TRBV7-9; CDR3aa: CASSRWDSLNEKLFF; CDR3nt: TGTGCCAGCAGCAGATGGGACAGCCTTAATGAAAAACTGTTTTTT
j_gene: TRBJ1-6; abundance: NA; d_gene: NA; v_gene: TRBV6-6; CDR3aa: CASSFQVDSPLHF; CDR3nt: TGTGCCAGCAGTTTCCAGGTTGATTCACCCCTCCACTTT
j_gene: TRBJ2-7; abundance: NA; d_gene: TRBD1; v_gene: TRBV5-8; CDR3aa: CASSSNAGQGTYEQYF; CDR3nt: TGTGCCAGCAGCTCTAATGCGGGACAGGGAACCTACGAGCAGTACTTC
j_gene: TRBJ2-2; abundance: NA; d_gene: NA; v_gene: TRBV28; CDR3aa: CASSFTSGQPSGELFF; CDR3nt: TGTGCCAGCAGTTTCACTTCGGGGCAGCCTAGCGGGGAGCTGTTTTTT
j_gene: TRBJ2-5; abundance: once; d_gene: NA; v_gene: TRBV7-8; CDR3aa: CASSLVAGWETQYF; CDR3nt: TGTGCCAGCAGCTTAGTAGCAGGGTGGGAGACCCAGTACTTC
j_gene: TRBJ1-4; abundance: NA; d_gene: TRBD1; v_gene: TRBV18; CDR3aa: CASSQDRQNEKLFF; CDR3nt: TGTGCCAGCTCACAGGACAGGCAGAACGAAAAACTGTTTTTT
j_gene: TRBJ2-5; abundance: NA; d_gene: NA; v_gene: TRBV7-3; CDR3aa: CASSYRFKETQYF; CDR3nt: TGTGCCAGCAGTTACAGGTTTAAAGAGACCCAGTACTTC
j_gene: TRBJ1-2; abundance: NA; d_gene: NA; v_gene: TRBV29-1; CDR3aa: CSVEGGTGTYGYTF; CDR3nt: TGCAGCGTTGAGGGGGGAACAGGGACCTATGGCTACACCTTC
j_gene: TRBJ1-6; abundance: NA; d_gene: NA; v_gene: TRBV5-8; CDR3aa: CASSLLGQAGNSPLHF; CDR3nt: TGTGCCAGCAGCTTGTTAGGGCAGGCCGGTAATTCACCCCTCCACTTT
j_gene: TRBJ1-2; abundance: NA; d_gene: NA; v_gene: TRBV6-5; CDR3aa: CASRMAGGHGYTF; CDR3nt: TGTGCCAGCAGAATGGCGGGGGGCCATGGCTACACCTTC